This TCR beta chain appears in the sequencing data of a study of human T cells and chemical hapten exposure. Per the authors' pipeline: A per-sample median of roughly 97,000 TCRs was observed, with a range of roughly 20,000 to 750,000. TCRdb ran MiXCR on the RACE reads and lists one entry per CDR3 protein. The V and J calls come from TCRdb's annotation, not from the publication. This sample yields more than 70,000 distinct CDR3 sequences, of which over 8% are seen a single time; 2.5% to 3% belongs to the top ten. CDR3 size: 14 residues. V shed 3 bases and J shed 0 bases, with 8 bases lying between them. CDR1 and CDR2 (germline): WSHSY, SAAADI. This clonotype was recorded at least ten times. What it recognizes is unknown. General study findings and limits: No shift was seen in TCRs above 1 in 1000 frequency with DPC sensitization.

The time point denotes: healthy volunteer bleed at 2 weeks. Total RNA was isolated from whole blood that had not been fractionated. The TCR sequence derives from a female donor in good health. Some clones in this sample may be carry-over from other donors' samples. Sequenced input: whole blood. The J gene is TRBJ1-1, the V gene TRBV10-2; no firm D call. In DNA, the CDR3 is TGCGCCAGCAGTGACCGGGCCATGAACACTGAAGCTTTCTTT. It is translated as CASSDRAMNTEAFF.